The 2 T cell receptor beta chains listed next were all sequenced from one sample in a study of blood T cell repertoires in COVID-19. Data came from immunoSEQ multiplex PCR; TCRdb stores just in-frame clones and leaves some out. The data show over 300,000 clones, approximately 83% seen once. Input material: PBMCs or T cells enriched from blood (not recorded which). The receptors come from a man aged 30 to 45 who had recovered from COVID-19.

J is TRBJ2-1 and V is TRBV29-1; D call uncertain. Trimming removed 5 bases at V and 10 bases at J, with 18 bases between. The CDR3 extends over 13 amino acids. The germline V gene has CDR1 SQVTM and CDR2 ANQGSEA. The CDR3 loop reads CSVSPSQAGEQFF. The CDR3 bases are TGCAGCGTTTCCCCAAGTCAGGCAGGCGAGCAGTTCTTC.

Here the CDR3 DNA reads TGTGCCAGCAGCCCAGGGACAGGGTTTGGCTCACCCCTCCACTTT. This gives the protein CASSPGTGFGSPLHF. This rearrangement joins TRBV7-9 to TRBJ1-6, with TRBD1 matching over 9 bases. CDR3 length equals 15 residues. V was pared by 5 bases and J by 10 bases, with 9 bases of the junction left unmatched. The V gene's germline CDR1 is SEHNR and CDR2 FQNEAQ (reference sequence).